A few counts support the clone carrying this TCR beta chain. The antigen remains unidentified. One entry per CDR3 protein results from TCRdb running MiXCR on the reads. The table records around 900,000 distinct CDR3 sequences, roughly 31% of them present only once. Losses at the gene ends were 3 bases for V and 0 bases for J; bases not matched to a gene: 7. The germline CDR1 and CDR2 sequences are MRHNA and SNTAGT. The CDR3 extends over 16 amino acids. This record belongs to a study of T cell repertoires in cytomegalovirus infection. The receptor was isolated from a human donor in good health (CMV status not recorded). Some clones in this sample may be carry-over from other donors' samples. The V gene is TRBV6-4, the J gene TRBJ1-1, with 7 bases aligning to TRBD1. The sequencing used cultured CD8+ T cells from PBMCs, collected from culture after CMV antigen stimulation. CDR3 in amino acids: CASSEKAGTVNTEAFF. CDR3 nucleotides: TGTGCCAGCAGTGAGAAGGCCGGGACAGTGAACACTGAAGCTTTCTTT.